The 7 T cell receptor beta chains below all came from one sample that was sequenced in a study of T cell responses to AZD1222 COVID-19 vaccine. Profiling relied on immunoSEQ multiplex PCR, and the TCRdb table lists in-frame clones only, not all of them. The sample includes roughly 55,000 clones, about 85% seen only once; the top ten take about 3.9%. Sequenced material: peripheral blood, taken on day 0 of AZD1222 vaccination. The receptors shown here come from an adult in good health.

The chain links TRBV5-1 to TRBJ2-3; 12 positions match TRBD1. This CDR3 has 15 amino acids. V was clipped by 4 bases and J by 4 bases; unmatched bases: 4. The germline V gene encodes CDR1 SGHRS and CDR2 YFSETQ. Here the CDR3 reads CASSDRDRGPDTQYF. CDR3 sequence (DNA): TGCGCCAGCAGCGATCGGGACAGGGGGCCAGATACGCAGTATTTT.

The rearrangement links TRBV19 to TRBJ1-4, with a tentative D call TRBD1 (5 bases). Trimming removed 3 bases from V and 7 bases from J, with 21 bases in between. Germline values: CDR1 LNHDA, CDR2 SQIVND (reference sequence). CDR3 length: 17 amino acids. CDR3 amino acids: CASSILDQGSGTEKLFF. The CDR3 DNA is TGTGCCAGTAGTATTCTCGATCAGGGTTCCGGGACTGAAAAACTGTTTTTT.

This clone was recorded a few times. This chain joins TRBV28 and TRBJ2-7, with D possibly being TRBD1 (6 bases). The CDR3 runs to 13 residues. V lost 5 bases, J lost 5 bases, and 13 bases lay in between. CDR1 and CDR2 (germline): MDHEN, SYDVKM. For the CDR3, the DNA is TGTGCCAGCAGTCTTCAGGGGCGAAACGAGCAGTACTTC. Translation: CASSLQGRNEQYF.

This chain connects TRBV4-3 to TRBJ2-7; D is unclear. Trimming pared 0 bases from V and 2 bases from J, leaving 14 bases between. Looked up from germline, CDR1 is LGHNA and CDR2 is YSLEER. This CDR3 comprises 16 residues. The CDR3 loop reads CASSQDGKGSPYEQYF. The CDR3 DNA reads as TGCGCCAGCAGCCAAGATGGAAAGGGTTCTCCCTACGAGCAGTACTTC.

This clone was counted only a few times. This chain joins TRBV3-1 (or the pseudogene TRBV3-2) and TRBJ1-2; D possibly corresponds to TRBD1 (6 bases). CDR1 is LGHDT and CDR2 is YNNKEL in the germline V gene (reference sequence). The V end lost 1 base, the J end lost 8 bases, and 14 bases lay between the germline ends. This CDR3 has 14 amino acids. This CDR3 reads CASSQVVGAGGYTF. The CDR3, as DNA: TGTGCCAGCAGCCAAGTTGTGGGGGCTGGGGGCTACACCTTC.

The V call is TRBV19, the J call TRBJ2-7; D is possibly TRBD1 or TRBD2 (7 bases each). This CDR3 region has 15 residues. Trimming left V 3 bases short and J 8 bases short, with 20 bases between. The germline V gene has CDR1 LNHDA and CDR2 SQIVND (reference sequence). CDR3 in DNA: TGTGCCAGTAGTATGGGACAGCTCCGGGGGGATCAGCAGTACTTC. Translation gives CASSMGQLRGDQQYF.

This chain connects TRBV6-5 to TRBJ1-2, with 12 bases matching TRBD1. The V and J ends lost 4 bases and 7 bases, in that order; junction bases with no gene match: 4. The CDR3 consists of 14 residues. Germline CDR1 is MNHEY and CDR2 is SVGAGI. The CDR3 loop reads CASSWDRGLGGYTF. As DNA, the CDR3 is TGTGCCAGCAGTTGGGACAGGGGGCTAGGTGGCTACACCTTC.